This T cell receptor beta chain is drawn from a study of shared clonotypes between healthy human individuals. Whole-study results and caveats: The expectation was that sequencing depth would affect clonotype sharing among donors.

The naive CD8 subset, CD45RO-negative cells positively selected for CCR7, excluded terminally differentiated effector memory CD45RA+ cells. As regards this clone: What it recognizes is unknown.

CDR1 is LNHDA and CDR2 is SQIVND in the germline V gene (reference sequence). Trimming took off 11 bases at V and 3 bases at J, with 13 bases between the two ends. CDR3 length equals 12 residues. Genomic DNA belonging to each subset was distributed in equal measure over several immunoSEQ plates. Per the original methods: Filtering differed for immunoSEQ, which gave only junction sequences without quality scores. The repertoire was sequenced with immunoSEQ multiplex PCR; TCRdb's copy has only in-frame clones and lacks some. The V and J calls and clone size are taken from that table; D and trimming were inferred from the DNA. Among about 590,000 clones listed, 95% were seen once.

This TCR was sampled from a woman in her 30s in good health. Sequenced sample: naive CD8+ T cells sorted from blood. The V gene is TRBV19, the J gene TRBJ1-2; D ambiguous. The CDR3 sequence: CAALGSDYGYTF. Here the CDR3 DNA reads TGTGCCGCGCTGGGGTCAGACTATGGCTACACCTTC.